The clone carrying this TCR beta chain was counted ten times or more. Its antigen is undetermined. The CDR3 is made up of 13 amino acids. With V trimmed by 5 bases and J by 3 bases, 6 bases remained unmatched. CDR1 DFQATT and CDR2 SNEGSKA come from the germline V gene (reference sequence). RNA transcripts provided the source from which TCR beta CDR3 regions were amplified. Researchers ran a first-round RT-PCR on the TCR CDR3 using the HTBI primer set. A single record per CDR3 protein comes from TCRdb applying MiXCR to the multiplex PCR reads. The sample shows about 570,000 distinct CDR3 sequences, roughly 50% of them seen only once. This entry belongs to a study of T cells in Graves' hyperthyroidism and ophthalmopathy. Study results and limitations: Among thyroid clonotypes expanded above 0.001, most also appeared in blood.

Researchers barred patients who had uncontrolled infection, other autoimmune disease, pregnancy or lactation. Material: peripheral blood or thyroid tissue (not recorded which). This clonotype was sampled from an adult woman with Graves' disease, either hyperthyroidism or ophthalmopathy (not recorded which). The chain links TRBV20-1 to TRBJ2-5, with 7 positions matching TRBD2. The CDR3 region is CSAPTSSKETQYF. CDR3 DNA: TGCAGTGCTCCGACTAGCTCCAAAGAGACCCAGTACTTC.